Following are 23 T cell receptor beta chains from one sample sequenced in a study of healthy donors' naive CD4 and CD8 T cells. A linear amplification protocol produced the TCR libraries from 450 to 500 ng of total RNA. MiXCR, run by TCRdb on the reads, gives a single entry per CDR3 protein. Among about 200,000 distinct CDR3 sequences listed, under 85% were seen once. The sequenced material came from naive CD4+ and CD8+ T cells sorted from blood, pooled from several donors. These TCRs come from a pool of human donors in good health; the sample pools cells from several healthy donors.

This clonotype came up once. This chain uses TRBV6-2 or TRBV6-3 with TRBJ2-2, with TRBD2 matching 7 bases. Germline assignment: CDR1 MNHEY and CDR2 SVGEGT. The CDR3 is 17 amino acids. Trimming took 4 bases from V and 3 from J; bases not matched to a gene: 11. The CDR3 here is CASSSRPGTTHTGELFF. The CDR3 DNA reads TGTGCCAGCAGTTCCCGCCCCGGGACTACCCACACCGGGGAGCTGTTTTTT.

This sequence joins TRBV29-1 and TRBJ2-7; the match to TRBD2 covers 9 bases. The V gene's germline CDR1 is SQVTM and CDR2 ANQGSEA. The J segment lost 4 bases and the V segment lost 0 bases, leaving 7 bases of the junction unmatched. This CDR3 spans 15 amino acids. CDR3 residues: CSVEDVTSGPYEQYF. The CDR3 DNA reads TGCAGCGTTGAAGATGTGACTAGCGGACCGTACGAGCAGTACTTC.

This clonotype came up a few times. J is TRBJ2-5 and V is TRBV6-5; 8 positions agree with TRBD1. V lost 6 bases to trimming and J lost 8 bases; unmatched junction nucleotides: 8. The germline V gene encodes CDR1 MNHEY and CDR2 SVGAGI. CDR3 length equals 13 residues. The CDR3 bases are TGTGCCAGCAGCGGATCAGGGGGCGGTACCCAGTACTTC. Its protein is CASSGSGGGTQYF.

With respect to this clonotype: Germline and junction disagree at one end, which may indicate a read error. V and J are TRBV27 and TRBJ2-7, with D perhaps matching TRBD1 (6 bases). Germline CDR1 MNHEY, CDR2 SMNVEV (reference sequence). The CDR3 has 14 amino acids. The CDR3 bases are TGTGCCACCAGTTGGGGGCCGCCTTCCTACGAGCAGTACTTC. This encodes CATSWGPPSYEQYF.

The rearrangement links TRBV29-1 to TRBJ2-1; D might be TRBD2 (6 bases). This CDR3 has 14 residues. Germline CDR1 reads SQVTM; CDR2 reads ANQGSEA. Trimming cost V 5 bases and J 8 bases, with 19 bases left between them. For the CDR3, the DNA is TGCAGCGTTATGAGCAGGGACTCTGGGGATGAGCAGTTCTTC. The encoded protein is CSVMSRDSGDEQFF.

J is TRBJ1-5 and V is TRBV10-3; no firm D call. The V gene's germline CDR1 is ENHRY and CDR2 SYGVKD. V lost 0 bases and J 4 bases, leaving 4 bases between the germline ends. The CDR3 is 13 residues long. The CDR3 sequence: CAISESQNQPQHF. In nucleotides, the CDR3 is TGTGCCATCAGTGAGTCGCAGAATCAGCCCCAGCATTTT.

The table lists this clonotype with a few counts. The chain links TRBV11-2 to TRBJ1-2; TRBD1 might be the D (6 bases). Deletions cut 5 bases from V and 7 bases from J, with 20 bases between. This CDR3 spans 15 amino acids. The V gene's germline CDR1 is SGHAT and CDR2 FQNNGV. The DNA for the CDR3 is TGTGCCAGCAGCCCAGGGAACCCGGGGGCGGGTGGCTACACCTTC. It encodes CASSPGNPGAGGYTF.

The chain joins TRBV27 to TRBJ1-5; no clear D. The V end lost 6 bases, the J end lost 2 bases, and 11 bases lay between the germline ends. The CDR3 is made up of 14 amino acids. The V gene's germline CDR1 is MNHEY and CDR2 SMNVEV (reference sequence). The CDR3 DNA reads as TGTGCCAGCAGCATAAGGAACGGCAATCAGCCCCAGCATTTT. Protein product: CASSIRNGNQPQHF.

In its sample, this clonotype was seen a few times. In DNA, the CDR3 is TGTGCCAGTATCGGGGACAGTAGGGCATCCTACAATGAGCAGTTCTTC. Amino acid sequence: CASIGDSRASYNEQFF. The V and J genes are TRBV19 and TRBJ2-1, with 7 bases matching TRBD1. There are 16 residues in the CDR3. CDR1 is LNHDA, CDR2 SQIVND, per germline (reference sequence). J gave up 1 base and V 7 bases, and 10 bases lay outside the gene matches.

The rearrangement joins TRBV7-8 to TRBJ2-3; 11 nucleotides align to TRBD1. With V trimmed by 4 bases and J by 4 bases, 4 bases remained unmatched. The V gene's germline CDR1 is SGHVS and CDR2 FQNEAQ. The CDR3 is made up of 15 amino acids. DNA for the CDR3: TGTGCCAGCAGCTCCGGACAGGGGGCTGCAGATACGCAGTATTTT. It translates to CASSSGQGAADTQYF.

The V call is TRBV6-2 or TRBV6-3, the J call TRBJ1-5; D not certain. V lost 3 bases and J 5 bases, leaving 14 bases between the germline ends. The germline gives CDR1 MNHEY, CDR2 SVGEGT. The CDR3 sequence is 15 residues long. For the CDR3, the DNA is TGTGCCAGCAGTTATACCGACATGGGGTATCAGCCCCAGCATTTT. It yields the protein CASSYTDMGYQPQHF.

On this clonotype itself: The junction does not match germline at one end; this may be a read error. The chain combines TRBV29-1 with TRBJ2-7, with D uncertain. This CDR3 comprises 12 residues. From germline, CDR1 is SQVTM and CDR2 ANQGSEA. As DNA, the CDR3 is TGCAGCGTTGTCACCAGGAACGGCGAGCAGTATTTC. Translating it yields CSVVTRNGEQYF.

The rearrangement uses TRBV29-1 and TRBJ2-1; 9 positions match TRBD2. J was trimmed by 7 bases and V by 7 bases; bases with no gene match: 5. The CDR3 loop spans 12 amino acids. In germline, CDR1 is SQVTM, CDR2 ANQGSEA. CDR3 sequence reads: CSARGRGNEQFF. CDR3 DNA: TGCAGCGCCCGCGGGAGGGGAAATGAGCAGTTCTTC.

In DNA form, the CDR3 reads TGTGCCTGGAGTAGGCAGTCGGAACAGCCCCAGCATTTT. Translating gives CAWSRQSEQPQHF. The chain links TRBV30 to TRBJ1-5, with unresolved D. The CDR3 is made up of 13 amino acids. V was clipped by 2 bases and J by 7 bases, with 12 bases between them. CDR1 GTSNPN and CDR2 SVGIG come from the germline V gene (reference sequence).

The chain couples TRBV12-3 or TRBV12-4 to TRBJ1-5; 7 bases are shared with TRBD1. The CDR3 is made up of 15 amino acids. The V and J ends lost 6 bases and 2 bases, in that order; junction bases with no gene match: 7. Here the CDR3 DNA reads TGTGCCAGCAGAGAAACAGGGGAGGGCAATCAGCCCCAGCATTTT. Amino acid sequence: CASRETGEGNQPQHF.

This chain uses TRBV4-1 with TRBJ1-1; TRBD1 agrees at 8 bases. CDR3 length: 14 amino acids. The J segment lost 0 bases and the V segment lost 6 bases, leaving 3 bases of the junction unmatched. Per germline, CDR1 MGHRA and CDR2 YSYEKL. The CDR3 nucleotides read TGCGCCAGCAGGGACAGGGCCTTGAACACTGAAGCTTTCTTT. Its protein is CASRDRALNTEAFF.

This clonotype was detected only a few times. V and J are TRBV29-1 and TRBJ2-7; the D is unclear. Germline-derived CDR1 and CDR2 are SQVTM and ANQGSEA. The CDR3 has 12 amino acids. Trimming pared 7 bases from V and 0 bases from J, leaving 10 bases between. The CDR3 DNA sequence: TGCAGCGCCCGGGTTATCTCCTACGAGCAGTACTTC. Amino acid sequence: CSARVISYEQYF.

Regarding this clonotype: Mismatch with germline at one junction end may stem from a read error. This chain links TRBV15 with TRBJ1-1; weak D call: TRBD1 (6 bases). This CDR3 region has 17 residues. Germline values: CDR1 LNHNV, CDR2 YYDKDF (reference sequence). This chain's CDR3 is CATSTLGETGPYTEALF. DNA for the CDR3: TGTGCCACCAGCACCCTAGGGGAGACAGGTCCCTACACTGAAGCTCTCTTT.

This chain links TRBV4-2 with TRBJ2-7, with D maybe TRBD2 (5 bases). V lost 1 base, J lost 5 bases, and 12 bases lay in between. This CDR3 has 14 amino acids. Germline lookup yields CDR1 LGHNA and CDR2 YNFKEQ. The CDR3 spells CASSQGLVGDEQYF. The CDR3 DNA reads as TGTGCCAGCAGCCAAGGACTCGTCGGGGACGAGCAGTACTTC.

The chain has TRBV29-1 and TRBJ2-5; possible D gene TRBD1, 5 bases. V was cut by 3 bases and J by 2 bases, with 7 bases left in between. From germline, CDR1 is SQVTM and CDR2 ANQGSEA. The CDR3 sequence is 12 residues long. CDR3 coding DNA: TGCAGCGTTGACAGGGCGCAAGAGACCCAGTACTTC. Its translation: CSVDRAQETQYF. Drawing the rest from reference TRBV29-1 and TRBJ2-5, the complete variable domain is SAVISQKPSRDICQRGTSLTIQCQVDSQVTMMFWYRQQPGQSLTLIATANQGSEATYESGFVIDKFPISRPNLTFSTLTVSNMSPEDSSIYLCSVDRAQETQYFGPGTRLLVL.

The CDR3 sequence: CASSYYGLRQGDSNEQFF. For the CDR3, the DNA is TGTGCCAGCAGTTATTACGGTTTACGACAGGGGGATTCGAATGAGCAGTTCTTC. The rearrangement joins TRBV6-2 or TRBV6-3 to TRBJ2-1; 9 nucleotides line up with TRBD1. The germline V gene has CDR1 MNHEY and CDR2 SVGEGT. The CDR3 contains 18 residues. The ends lost 3 bases at V and 7 bases at J; junction bases unmatched: 16.

This clonotype was picked up one time. This chain links TRBV20-1 with TRBJ2-1; 7 bases match TRBD2. This CDR3 is built from 16 residues. Per the germline V gene, CDR1 is DFQATT and CDR2 is SNEGSKA (reference sequence). V lost 0 bases and J lost 2; bases outside the gene matches: 7. This chain's CDR3 is CSARDTGGSTYNEQFF. CDR3 nucleotides: TGCAGTGCTAGAGATACTGGCGGGAGCACCTACAATGAGCAGTTCTTC.

The chain couples TRBV6-1 to TRBJ2-3; TRBD1 aligns across 7 bases. Germline V gives CDR1 MNHNS, CDR2 SASEGT. V gave up 5 bases and J gave up 0 bases; unmatched junction bases: 20. CDR3 length equals 20 residues. The DNA for the CDR3 is TGTGCCAGCAGTTACTTGGACAGGATTCAGCCCCTACCTAGCACAGATACGCAGTATTTT. Protein sequence: CASSYLDRIQPLPSTDTQYF.